The subject of this entry is one T cell receptor (beta chain). Which antigen it targets is not known. Base quality data are lacking; no much larger clone is found one base away. This sample was taken from a study of blood T cell repertoires in COVID-19 (TCRdb year 2020). Describing the broader study: The collaborator samples originated in the United States, Italy and Spain and spanned the acute and convalescent phases of COVID-19. Samples came from the ongoing ImmuneRACE study (first 160 participants) plus 1,254 subjects from 6 global collaborators. Deeply sampled blood TCRbeta repertoires from subjects exposed to, actively infected with, or recovered from COVID-19 were included in the dataset. HLA class I and class II types, where available, came from metadata supplied by the sample provider rather than from assay-based typing. The sample metadata nearly always contained a de-identified subject ID, COVID-19 status, age in years and sex. The repertoires were made available in a free public database intended to serve as a resource for research on the immune response to SARS-CoV-2. The prospective study material was composed of cDNA or gDNA derived from T cells, B-cell-depleted T cells, or PBMCs.

What the research found in general, with its limitations: Clinical and demographic metadata were provided uncurated, with the amount varying by source and participant.

Participants in the prospective study were enrolled through a virtual design, were aged about 18 to 90 years, and lived in about 25 United States geographic areas. Cohort assignment in the prospective study relied on participant-reported clinical history from a screening survey and a study questionnaire. Each participant in the prospective study had whole blood, serum and a nasopharyngeal or oropharyngeal swab collected by mobile phlebotomists. Over a roughly 2-month period, participants in the prospective study had the option of providing additional blood draws and questionnaires. Before DNA extraction, blood samples from the prospective study were shipped at room temperature or frozen. TCRbeta CDR3 regions were amplified from genomic DNA using the immunoSEQ Assay, a bias-controlled multiplex PCR. In the source study's methods: Within the assay, amplification of reference gene primers was used to estimate how many nucleated cells each sample contained. To quantify the absolute abundance of each unique TCRbeta CDR3 rearrangement, sequence reads were collapsed and filtered. For each sample, productive Simpson clonality was calculated as the square root of Simpson's diversity index over productive rearrangements. As stored in TCRdb, this immuneACCESS dataset retains in-frame rearrangements with V and J assigned. A fraction of the clones does not appear; measured against another copy, unresolved V genes explain less than half of the discrepancy, and the remainder lacks a known reason. V, J and clone size are taken as reported in that table, and D and trimming were inferred from the DNA itself. The sample yields about 60,000 clones; approximately 78% were counted once. The top ten constitute 3% to 4.5% of the sample.

CDR1 SGHDT and CDR2 YYEEEE were looked up in the germline V gene. The trim is 6 bases for V and 5 bases for J, with a gap of 14 bases between the germline ends. The CDR3 numbers 13 residues from cysteine through phenylalanine. The only DNA kept is the CDR3, 39 bases in frame from the first base. Specimen: PBMCs or T cells enriched from blood (not recorded which). The chain uses TRBV5-6 and TRBJ1-1, and TRBD1 may be the D gene, going by 6 matching bases. The source of this sequence is a woman aged 40 to 49 with acute COVID-19. The CDR3 corresponds to CASNLARGTEAFF. At the DNA level, the sequence is TGTGCCAGCAATCTCGCGAGGGGGACTGAAGCTTTCTTT. With all but the CDR3 taken from the reference TRBV5-6 and TRBJ1-1 genes, the full variable domain is: DAGVTQSPTHLIKTRGQQVTLRCSPKSGHDTVSWYQQALGQGPQFIFQYYEEEERQRGNFPDRFSGHQFPNYSSELNVNALLLGDSALYLCASNLARGTEAFFGQGTRLTVV.